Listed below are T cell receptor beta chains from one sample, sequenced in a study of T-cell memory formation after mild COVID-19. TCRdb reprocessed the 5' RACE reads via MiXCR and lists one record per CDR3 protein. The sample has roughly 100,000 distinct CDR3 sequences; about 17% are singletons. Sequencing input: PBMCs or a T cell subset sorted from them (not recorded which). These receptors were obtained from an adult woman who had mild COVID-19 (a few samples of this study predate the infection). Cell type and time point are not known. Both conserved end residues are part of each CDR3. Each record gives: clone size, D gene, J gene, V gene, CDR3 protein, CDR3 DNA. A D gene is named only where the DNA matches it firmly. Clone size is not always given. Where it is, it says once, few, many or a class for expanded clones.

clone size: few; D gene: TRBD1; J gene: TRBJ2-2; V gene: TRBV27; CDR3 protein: CASSYGTGLTGELFF; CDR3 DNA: TGTGCCAGCAGTTATGGGACAGGGCTCACCGGGGAGCTGTTTTTT
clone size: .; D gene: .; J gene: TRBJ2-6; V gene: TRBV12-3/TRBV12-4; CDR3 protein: CASIIGSKLFSGANVLTF; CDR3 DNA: TGTGCCAGCATCATTGGCAGCAAACTTTTCTCTGGGGCCAACGTCCTGACTTTC
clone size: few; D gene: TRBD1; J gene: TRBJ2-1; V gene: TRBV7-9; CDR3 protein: CASSFLQGAYNEQFF; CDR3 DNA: TGTGCCAGCAGCTTCTTACAGGGGGCCTACAATGAGCAGTTCTTC
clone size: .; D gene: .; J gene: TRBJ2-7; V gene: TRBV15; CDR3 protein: CATSRDVEGGPEQYF; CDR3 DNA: TGTGCCACCAGCAGAGATGTGGAAGGGGGGCCCGAGCAGTACTTC
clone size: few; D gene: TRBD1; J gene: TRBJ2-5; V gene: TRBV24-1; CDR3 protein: CATSDGPIGTGPEQETQYF; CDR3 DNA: TGTGCCACCAGTGATGGGCCGATAGGGACAGGGCCTGAACAGGAGACCCAGTACTTC
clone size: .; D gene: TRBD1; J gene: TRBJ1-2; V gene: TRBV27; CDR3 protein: CASSFSGTGVYGYTF; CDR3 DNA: TGTGCCAGCAGTTTTTCCGGGACAGGGGTTTATGGCTACACCTTC
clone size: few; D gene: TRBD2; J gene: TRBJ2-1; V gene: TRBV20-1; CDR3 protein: CSAGGTRTYNEQFF; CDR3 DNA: TGCAGTGCTGGGGGGACTAGAACCTACAATGAGCAGTTCTTC
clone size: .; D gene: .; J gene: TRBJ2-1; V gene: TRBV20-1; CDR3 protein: CSARDLRGPGDEQFF; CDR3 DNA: TGCAGTGCTAGAGATCTTCGGGGGCCAGGGGATGAGCAGTTCTTC
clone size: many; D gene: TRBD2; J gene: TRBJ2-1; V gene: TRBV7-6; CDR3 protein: CASSLTSAASYNEQFF; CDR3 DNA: TGTGCCAGCAGCTTGACTAGCGCCGCCTCCTACAATGAGCAGTTCTTC
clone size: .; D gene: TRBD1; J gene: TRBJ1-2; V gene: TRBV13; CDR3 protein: CASSLRGGEVYGYTF; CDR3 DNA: TGTGCCAGCAGCTTAAGAGGGGGCGAGGTCTATGGCTACACCTTC
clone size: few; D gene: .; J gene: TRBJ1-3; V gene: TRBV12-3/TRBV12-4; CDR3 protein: CASSPDTSSGNTIYF; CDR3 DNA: TGTGCCAGCAGCCCGGACACAAGCTCTGGAAACACCATATATTTT
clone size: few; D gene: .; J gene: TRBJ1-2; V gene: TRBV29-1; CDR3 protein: CSVYTGGLDYTF; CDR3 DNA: TGCAGCGTTTACACTGGGGGCTTAGACTACACCTTC
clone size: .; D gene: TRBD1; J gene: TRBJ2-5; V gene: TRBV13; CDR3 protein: CASSLEGGLWETQYF; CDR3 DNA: TGTGCCAGCAGCTTAGAAGGGGGCCTCTGGGAGACCCAGTACTTC
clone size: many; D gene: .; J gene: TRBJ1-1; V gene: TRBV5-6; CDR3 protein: CASSLGDTEAFF; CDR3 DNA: TGTGCCAGCAGCTTAGGGGACACTGAAGCTTTCTTT
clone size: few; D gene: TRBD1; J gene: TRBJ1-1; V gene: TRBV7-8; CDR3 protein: CASSRSDRGTEAFF; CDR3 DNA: TGTGCCAGCAGCCGGAGTGACAGGGGCACTGAAGCTTTCTTT
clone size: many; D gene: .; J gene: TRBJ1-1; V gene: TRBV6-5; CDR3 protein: CASSPGVNTEAFF; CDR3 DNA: TGTGCCAGCTCTCCAGGGGTGAACACTGAAGCTTTCTTT
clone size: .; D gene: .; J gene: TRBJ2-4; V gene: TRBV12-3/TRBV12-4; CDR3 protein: CASSSNIELAKNIQYF; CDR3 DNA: TGTGCCAGCAGTTCGAACATAGAACTAGCCAAAAACATTCAGTACTTC
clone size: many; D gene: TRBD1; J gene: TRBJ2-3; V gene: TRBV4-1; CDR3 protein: CASSHSTGTLDTQYF; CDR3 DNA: TGCGCCAGCAGCCATTCGACAGGGACCTTAGATACGCAGTATTTT
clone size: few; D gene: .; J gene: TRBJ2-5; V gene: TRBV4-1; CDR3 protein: CASSQDTGSQETQYF; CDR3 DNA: TGCGCCAGCAGCCAAGATACCGGGAGTCAAGAGACCCAGTACTTC
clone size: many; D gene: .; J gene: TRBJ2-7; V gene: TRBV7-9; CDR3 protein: CASSTGQYEQYF; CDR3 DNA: TGTGCCAGCAGCACCGGACAGTACGAGCAGTACTTC
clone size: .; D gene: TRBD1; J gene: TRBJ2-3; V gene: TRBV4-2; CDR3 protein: CASSQEGTGTDTQYF; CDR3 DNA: TGTGCCAGCAGCCAAGAAGGGACAGGGACAGATACGCAGTATTTT
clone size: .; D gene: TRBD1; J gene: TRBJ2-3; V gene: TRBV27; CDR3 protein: CASSPNTGAAGADTQYF; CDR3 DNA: TGTGCCAGCAGTCCTAACACAGGGGCGGCCGGAGCAGATACGCAGTATTTT
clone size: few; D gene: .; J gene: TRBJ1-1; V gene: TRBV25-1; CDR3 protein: CASSAYGEWAEVTEAFF; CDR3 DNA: TGTGCCAGCAGTGCCTATGGGGAGTGGGCGGAGGTCACTGAAGCTTTCTTT
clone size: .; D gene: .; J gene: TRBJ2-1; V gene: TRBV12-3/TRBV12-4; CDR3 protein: CASSWAPAPGNEQFF; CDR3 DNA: TGTGCCAGCAGTTGGGCGCCGGCGCCTGGCAATGAGCAGTTCTTC
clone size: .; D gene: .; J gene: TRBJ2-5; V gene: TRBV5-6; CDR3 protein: CASSLWGAGETQYF; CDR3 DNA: TGTGCCAGCAGCTTGTGGGGGGCTGGAGAGACCCAGTACTTC
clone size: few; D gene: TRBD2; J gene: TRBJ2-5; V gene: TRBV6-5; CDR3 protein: CASSYSTSGGETQYF; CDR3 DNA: TGTGCCAGCAGTTACTCGACTAGCGGGGGAGAGACCCAGTACTTC
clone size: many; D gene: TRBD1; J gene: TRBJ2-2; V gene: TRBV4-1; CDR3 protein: CASSQSGQGATGELFF; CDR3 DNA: TGCGCCAGCAGCCAATCCGGGCAGGGGGCCACCGGGGAGCTGTTTTTT
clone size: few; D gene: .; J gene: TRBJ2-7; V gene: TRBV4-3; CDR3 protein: CASSQYGGAYEQYF; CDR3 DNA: TGCGCCAGCAGCCAGTATGGGGGAGCCTACGAGCAGTACTTC
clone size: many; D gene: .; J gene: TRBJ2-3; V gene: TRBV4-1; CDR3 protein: CASSQTLPGGTDTQYF; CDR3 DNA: TGCGCCAGCAGCCAGACACTTCCCGGGGGCACAGATACGCAGTATTTT
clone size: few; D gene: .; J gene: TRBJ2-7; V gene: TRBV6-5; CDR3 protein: CASSYSLEGDEQYF; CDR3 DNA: TGTGCCAGCAGTTACTCCCTTGAAGGGGACGAGCAGTACTTC
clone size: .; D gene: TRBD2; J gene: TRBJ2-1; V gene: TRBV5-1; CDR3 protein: CASSFRSGRAVVGYNEQFF; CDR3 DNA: TGCGCCAGCAGCTTTAGGAGCGGGAGGGCCGTCGTCGGCTACAATGAGCAGTTCTTC
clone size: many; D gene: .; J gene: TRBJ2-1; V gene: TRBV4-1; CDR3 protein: CASSQDRASRWDEQFF; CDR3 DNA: TGCGCCAGCAGCCAAGACAGGGCATCAAGGTGGGATGAGCAGTTCTTC
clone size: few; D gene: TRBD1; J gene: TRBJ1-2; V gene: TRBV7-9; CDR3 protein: CASSSQGGPTAYGYTF; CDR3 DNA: TGTGCCAGCAGCTCTCAGGGGGGACCTACCGCCTATGGCTACACCTTC
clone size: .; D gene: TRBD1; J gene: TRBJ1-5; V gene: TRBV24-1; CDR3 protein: CATSTGDNQPQHF; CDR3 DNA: TGTGCCACCAGCACAGGGGACAATCAGCCCCAGCATTTT
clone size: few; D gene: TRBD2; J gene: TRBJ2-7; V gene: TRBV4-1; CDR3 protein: CASSPLGSGRGYEQYF; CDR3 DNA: TGCGCCAGCAGCCCCCTGGGAAGCGGGAGGGGGTACGAGCAGTACTTC
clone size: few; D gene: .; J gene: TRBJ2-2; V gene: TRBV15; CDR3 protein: CATSFDRNTGELFF; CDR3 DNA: TGTGCCACCAGCTTCGACAGGAACACCGGGGAGCTGTTTTTT
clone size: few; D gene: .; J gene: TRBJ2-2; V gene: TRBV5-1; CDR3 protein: CASSLGAGVANTGELFF; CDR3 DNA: TGCGCCAGCAGCTTGGGTGCGGGTGTCGCGAACACCGGGGAGCTGTTTTTT
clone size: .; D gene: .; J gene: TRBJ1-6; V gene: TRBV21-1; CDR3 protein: CASSKRPREGSPLHF; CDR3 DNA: TGTGCCAGCAGCAAAAGGCCCAGGGAGGGTTCACCCCTCCACTTT
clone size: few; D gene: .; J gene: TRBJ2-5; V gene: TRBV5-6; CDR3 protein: CASSLVYSLAETQYF; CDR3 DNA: TGTGCCAGCAGCTTGGTTTACAGCCTGGCGGAGACCCAGTACTTC
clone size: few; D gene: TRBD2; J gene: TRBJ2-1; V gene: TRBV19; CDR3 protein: CATTDGGSYNEQFF; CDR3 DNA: TGTGCCACCACTGACGGGGGGTCCTACAATGAGCAGTTCTTC
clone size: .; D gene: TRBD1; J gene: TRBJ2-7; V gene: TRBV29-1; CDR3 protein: CSVEVPGQAYEQYF; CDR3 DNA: TGCAGCGTTGAAGTTCCGGGACAGGCCTACGAGCAGTACTTC
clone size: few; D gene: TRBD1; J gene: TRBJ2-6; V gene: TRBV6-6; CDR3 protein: CASSYWVQGAGANVLTF; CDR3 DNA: TGTGCCAGCAGTTACTGGGTTCAGGGGGCTGGGGCCAACGTCCTGACTTTC
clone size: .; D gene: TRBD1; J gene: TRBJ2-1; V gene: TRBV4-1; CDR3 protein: CASSQNGQGVYNEQFF; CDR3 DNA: TGCGCCAGCAGCCAAAACGGACAGGGGGTCTACAATGAGCAGTTCTTC
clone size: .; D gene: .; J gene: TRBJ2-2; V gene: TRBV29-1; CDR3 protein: CSVATGTGELFF; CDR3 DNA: TGCAGCGTGGCGACAGGCACCGGGGAGCTGTTTTTT
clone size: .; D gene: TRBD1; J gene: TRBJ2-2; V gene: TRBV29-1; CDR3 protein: CSVEDLTTGATGELFF; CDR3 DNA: TGCAGCGTTGAAGATTTGACGACAGGGGCCACCGGGGAGCTGTTTTTT
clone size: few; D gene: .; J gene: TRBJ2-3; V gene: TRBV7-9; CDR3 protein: CASSLGGPGTDTQYF; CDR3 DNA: TGTGCCAGCAGCTTGGGGGGACCCGGCACAGATACGCAGTATTTT
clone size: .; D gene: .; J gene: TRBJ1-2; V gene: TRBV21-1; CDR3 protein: CASSKSRGGYGYTF; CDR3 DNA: TGTGCCAGCAGCAAAAGCCGGGGGGGCTATGGCTACACCTTC
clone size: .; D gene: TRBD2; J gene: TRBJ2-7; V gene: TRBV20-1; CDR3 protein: CSARGGTSGILYEQYF; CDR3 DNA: TGCAGTGCTAGAGGGGGGACTAGCGGAATATTGTACGAGCAGTACTTC
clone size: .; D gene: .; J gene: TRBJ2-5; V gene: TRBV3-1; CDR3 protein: CASSPGPWVQETQYF; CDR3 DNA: TGTGCCAGCAGCCCGGGACCCTGGGTGCAAGAGACCCAGTACTTC
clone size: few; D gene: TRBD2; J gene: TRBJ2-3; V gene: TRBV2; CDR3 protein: CASSEGWASGYTDTQYF; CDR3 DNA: TGTGCCAGCAGTGAAGGTTGGGCTAGCGGGTACACAGATACGCAGTATTTT
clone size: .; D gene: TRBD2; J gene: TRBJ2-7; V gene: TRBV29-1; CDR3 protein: CSVEELGGGRMEQYF; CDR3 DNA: TGCAGCGTTGAAGAATTAGGCGGGGGTCGGATGGAGCAGTACTTC
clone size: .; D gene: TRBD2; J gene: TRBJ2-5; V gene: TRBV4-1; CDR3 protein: CASSHLAGEETQYF; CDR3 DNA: TGCGCCAGCAGCCACCTAGCGGGGGAAGAGACCCAGTACTTC